In this sample, the clone carrying this T cell receptor beta chain turned up a few times. Its antigen remains unknown. 5'-RACE, quantitative and with molecular barcodes, yielded the TCR beta libraries. TCRdb used MiXCR to reprocess the 5' RACE reads, holding one entry per CDR3 protein. Of about 750,000 distinct CDR3 sequences listed, about 20% are singletons. This record comes from a study of CD8 T cells in ankylosing spondylitis. Points from the study as a whole: Apparently characteristic of ankylosing spondylitis blood was a TCR beta motif (under ten highly homologous variants). Relatively scarce in peripheral blood, disease-linked clones were CD8+.

V was clipped by 4 bases and J by 4 bases, with 19 bases between them. CDR1 and CDR2 from the germline V gene are LGHNA and YNFKEQ. The CDR3 sequence is 16 residues long. The sample was blood, either unsorted or a sorted T cell fraction (not recorded which). This chain links TRBV4-2 with TRBJ1-1; D not certain. The receptor comes from a male donor with ankylosing spondylitis. The CDR3 is CASSLKPPDGATEAFF. As DNA, the CDR3 is TGTGCCAGCAGCCTAAAACCTCCGGATGGAGCCACTGAAGCTTTCTTT.